Following are 2 T cell receptor beta chains from one sample sequenced in a study of T cell repertoires in cytomegalovirus infection. TCRdb itself ran the reads through MiXCR, one entry per CDR3 protein. This table has hundreds of thousands of distinct CDR3 sequences, 17% appearing once. Sequencing was done on a sample of PBMCs. The receptors were gathered from a human donor in good health (CMV status not recorded). Some clones in this sample may be carry-over from other donors' samples.

V and J are TRBV28 and TRBJ2-6; D ambiguous. The CDR3 contains 13 residues. V was cut by 6 bases and J by 0 bases, with 3 bases left in between. Germline CDR1 is MDHEN and CDR2 is SYDVKM. The CDR3 coding sequence is TGTGCCAGCAGAATCTCTGGGGCCAACGTCCTGACTTTC. Translating it yields CASRISGANVLTF.

The genes are TRBV28 and TRBJ2-2, with 7 bases fitting TRBD1. Germline V gene lookup returns CDR1 MDHEN and CDR2 SYDVKM. The CDR3 runs 16 residues. After removal of 6 bases from V and 3 bases from J, the junction contained 10 bases not matched to a gene. CDR3 DNA sequence: TGTGCCAGCAGCTCTTGGGACAGTCATGACACCGGGGAGCTGTTTTTT. It codes for CASSSWDSHDTGELFF.